This entry lists 24 T cell receptor beta chains sequenced from one sample in a study of T cells after yellow fever vaccination. TCRdb reanalysed the 5' RACE reads using MiXCR and keeps one entry per CDR3 protein. The sample holds a few hundred thousand distinct CDR3 sequences, 6.8% seen once. This material consisted of PBMCs, taken about 41 days after the first yellow fever vaccination. Every receptor here comes from a man between 18 and 29 years old who received the YFV17D yellow fever vaccine.

The table lists this clonotype with a few counts. This chain joins TRBV7-3 and TRBJ2-1, with TRBD1 as a possible D gene (6 bases). The CDR3 contains 13 residues. The V gene lost 3 bases and the J gene lost 12 bases, with 15 bases spanning the gap. Germline V lookup: CDR1 SGHTA, CDR2 FQGTGA. In DNA, the CDR3 is TGTGCCAGCAGCTTTCAAGACAGGTCTGGGCAGTTCTTC. Encoded protein: CASSFQDRSGQFF.

This clonotype has more than one count but fewer than ten. J is TRBJ2-2 and V is TRBV10-1; 7 bases are a match to TRBD1. V trimming: 8 bases; J trimming: 6 bases; junction bases outside the gene matches: 3. The length of the CDR3 is 12 residues. CDR1 and CDR2 from the germline V gene are WNHNN and SYGVQD (reference sequence). Here the CDR3 reads CASGRGSGELFF. Here the CDR3 DNA reads TGCGCCAGCGGCAGGGGGTCCGGGGAGCTGTTTTTT.

The CDR3 sequence is CASSQGAGYTEAFF. For the CDR3, the DNA is TGTGCCAGCAGCCAAGGGGCAGGGTACACTGAAGCTTTCTTT. This chain uses TRBV3-1 with TRBJ1-1, with D possibly TRBD1 on 5 matching bases. Between the trimmed V and J ends, which lost 1 base and 3 bases, there was a span of 9 bases. Germline assignment: CDR1 LGHDT and CDR2 YNNKEL (reference sequence). The CDR3 runs to 14 residues.

V gene TRBV7-9 combines with J gene TRBJ2-3; TRBD2 aligns across 8 bases. Germline V CDR1 and CDR2: SEHNR, FQNEAQ (reference sequence). The CDR3 has 16 residues. Trimming at V came to 5 bases and at J to 4 bases, leaving 11 bases not matched to a gene. CDR3 in amino acids: CASSRPGAGGADTQYF. The CDR3 DNA reads TGTGCCAGCAGCCGACCTGGCGCGGGGGGCGCAGATACGCAGTATTTT.

The V call is TRBV7-8, the J call TRBJ1-1, with a possible D match to TRBD1 (5 bases). The CDR3 sequence is 14 residues long. Trimming stripped 5 bases from V and 5 bases from J, with 15 bases between. Germline CDR1 and CDR2: SGHVS and FQNEAQ. The CDR3 region is CASSPGGGGTEAFF. The CDR3, as DNA: TGTGCCAGCAGCCCCGGCGGGGGGGGGACTGAAGCTTTCTTT. The full variable domain, its missing parts supplied by reference TRBV7-8 and TRBJ1-1, is GAGVSQSPRYKVAKRGQDVALRCDPISGHVSLFWYQQALGQGPEFLTYFQNEAQLDKSGLPSDRFFAERPEGSVSTLKIQRTQQEDSAVYLCASSPGGGGTEAFFGQGTRLTVV.

This clonotype was seen many times. J is TRBJ2-7 and V is TRBV20-1; D may be TRBD2 (6 bases). The CDR3 contains 14 residues. Germline values: CDR1 DFQATT, CDR2 SNEGSKA (reference sequence). Trimming left V 3 bases short and J 3 bases short, with 15 bases between. The CDR3 DNA is TGCAGTGCTAGTGGGGGAGGAGGGTACTACGAGCAGTACTTC. Its translation: CSASGGGGYYEQYF.

This clonotype was detected ten times or more. The chain is built from TRBV7-9 and TRBJ2-3, with D possibly being TRBD2 (5 bases). V shed 2 bases and J shed 1 base, with 13 bases lying between them. Germline V gives CDR1 SEHNR, CDR2 FQNEAQ (reference sequence). The length of the CDR3 is 16 residues. This chain's CDR3 is CASSLFGGLGTDTQYF. The CDR3 DNA is TGTGCCAGCAGCTTATTTGGAGGCCTGGGCACAGATACGCAGTATTTT.

This clonotype showed up just a few times. The chain couples TRBV3-1 to TRBJ2-7, with unresolved D. With 2 bases removed from V and 5 bases from J, the gap between germline ends came to 19 bases. CDR1 and CDR2 (germline): LGHDT, YNNKEL (reference sequence). This CDR3 has 16 residues. CDR3 DNA: TGTGCCAGCAGCCAATGGACCCACGAAGGTAATAACGAGCAGTACTTC. Translating it yields CASSQWTHEGNNEQYF.

This clonotype turned up a few times. The J gene is TRBJ2-2, the V gene TRBV19; D possibly corresponds to TRBD1 (6 bases). Germline-derived CDR1 and CDR2 are LNHDA and SQIVND (reference sequence). The CDR3 sequence is 16 residues long. V lost 1 base, J lost 6 bases, and 15 bases lay in between. Written as DNA, the CDR3 is TGTGCCAGTAGTATAGGACTTGGGGGCGATCCCGGGGAGCTGTTTTTT. Residues: CASSIGLGGDPGELFF.

This clonotype was found a few times. The chain links TRBV6-1 to TRBJ2-7; D is uncertain. CDR1 MNHNS and CDR2 SASEGT come from the germline V gene. V was clipped by 8 bases and J by 2 bases, with 16 bases between them. The CDR3 runs to 14 residues. CDR3 DNA: TGTGCCAGCGAAAAGTCCATACCACCCTACGAGCAGTACTTC. This sequence encodes CASEKSIPPYEQYF.

The rearrangement links TRBV7-9 to TRBJ2-5, with D maybe TRBD2 (5 bases). The CDR3 loop spans 14 amino acids. V was clipped by 5 bases and J by 5 bases, with 15 bases between them. Germline CDR1 is SEHNR and CDR2 is FQNEAQ (reference sequence). This chain's CDR3 is CASSPASRRETQYF. The CDR3 nucleotides read TGTGCCAGCAGCCCCGCTTCCCGGAGGGAGACCCAGTACTTC.

The rearrangement joins TRBV24-1 to TRBJ2-1, with 10 nucleotides matching TRBD2. The V gene end was trimmed by 2 bases and the J gene end by 3 bases; junction bases not matched to a gene: 3. Germline V CDR1 and CDR2: KGHDR, SFDVKD. This CDR3 contains 16 residues. This CDR3 is CATSDSSGGLYNEQFF. In nucleotides, the CDR3 is TGTGCCACCAGTGATTCTAGCGGGGGACTCTACAATGAGCAGTTCTTC.

This clonotype was observed a few times. The chain uses TRBV7-9 and TRBJ2-7; 9 nucleotides agree with TRBD2. V gave up 5 bases and J gave up 4 bases; unmatched junction bases: 12. There are 16 residues in the CDR3. Germline V CDR1 and CDR2: SEHNR, FQNEAQ (reference sequence). The CDR3 loop is CASSLRSSGTLYEQYF. DNA for the CDR3: TGTGCCAGCAGCCTACGGTCTAGCGGGACCCTTTACGAGCAGTACTTC.

This clonotype turned up a few times. The gene calls are TRBV5-1 and TRBJ2-2; TRBD2 matches 8 bases. V gave up 2 bases and J gave up 4 bases; unmatched junction bases: 13. Germline assignment: CDR1 SGHRS and CDR2 YFSETQ. This CDR3 contains 18 residues. CDR3 region: CASSLSHSGGPSTGELFF. The DNA of the CDR3 is TGCGCCAGCAGCTTATCCCACAGCGGGGGTCCCTCCACCGGGGAGCTGTTTTTT.

This clonotype appeared a few times. J is TRBJ2-6 and V is TRBV5-1; D remains unclear. Trimming took off 0 bases at V and 0 bases at J, with 4 bases between the two ends. The CDR3 is 15 amino acids. The V gene's germline CDR1 is SGHRS and CDR2 YFSETQ. The CDR3 region is CASSLGNSGANVLTF. CDR3 bases: TGCGCCAGCAGCTTGGGGAACTCTGGGGCCAACGTCCTGACTTTC.

There are a few counts of this clonotype. V usage is TRBV7-3 and J usage is TRBJ1-1; no firm D call. V was trimmed by 5 bases and J by 4 bases, leaving 14 bases between them. Germline V gives CDR1 SGHTA, CDR2 FQGTGA. The CDR3 has 14 residues. Here the CDR3 reads CASSPNEGSTEAFF. In DNA, the CDR3 is TGTGCCAGCAGCCCAAACGAGGGATCCACTGAAGCTTTCTTT.

Only a few counts were recorded for this clonotype. The chain uses TRBV5-6 and TRBJ2-3, with 8 bases fitting TRBD1. CDR3 length equals 15 residues. Trimming took 0 bases from V and 7 from J; bases not matched to a gene: 7. Germline lookup yields CDR1 SGHDT and CDR2 YYEEEE. CDR3 nucleotides: TGTGCCAGCAGCTTGGTGAGACAGGGGCGACATACGCAGTATTTT. Amino acid sequence: CASSLVRQGRHTQYF.

The rearrangement links TRBV5-1 to TRBJ1-1; 10 bases map to TRBD1. The V segment lost 4 bases and the J segment 6 bases; nucleotides outside the gene matches: 15. This CDR3 contains 17 residues. Germline CDR1 and CDR2: SGHRS and YFSETQ. The CDR3: CASSGGTGAGRFSEAFF. The CDR3 DNA reads TGCGCCAGCAGCGGCGGGACAGGGGCTGGTCGGTTTTCTGAAGCTTTCTTT.

CDR3 bases: TGTGCCAGCAGCTTAGTCGGAGGGTGGGCAGATACGCAGTATTTT. Residues: CASSLVGGWADTQYF. The V and J genes are TRBV7-2 and TRBJ2-3, with TRBD2 as a possible D gene (6 bases). Germline-derived CDR1 and CDR2 are SGHTA and FQGNSA. The CDR3 totals 15 residues. Trimming stripped 1 base from V and 4 bases from J, with 12 bases between.

This clonotype occurred a few times. V usage is TRBV6-2 or TRBV6-3 and J usage is TRBJ2-2, with TRBD1 identical over 7 bases. This CDR3 comprises 15 residues. Germline CDR1 MNHEY, CDR2 SVGEGT. V trimming: 10 bases; J trimming: 1 base; junction bases outside the gene matches: 9. The CDR3 DNA is TGTGCCACCCGACCCGGGACAGAGAACACCGGGGAGCTGTTTTTT. Translating gives CATRPGTENTGELFF.

This clonotype was observed many times. This sequence joins TRBV5-1 and TRBJ2-3; D not resolved. CDR1 SGHRS and CDR2 YFSETQ come from the germline V gene. The CDR3 spans 12 residues. V gave up 2 bases and J gave up 3 bases, with 4 bases separating them. The CDR3 DNA is TGCGCCAGCAGCTTATGGACAGATACGCAGTATTTT. This sequence encodes CASSLWTDTQYF.

The rearrangement joins TRBV4-1 to TRBJ2-3; D unresolved. Trimming stripped 0 bases from V and 3 bases from J, with 7 bases between. Germline lookup yields CDR1 MGHRA and CDR2 YSYEKL. The CDR3 is 14 residues long. The CDR3 here is CASSQEIRTDTQYF. CDR3 bases: TGCGCCAGCAGCCAAGAGATTAGAACAGATACGCAGTATTTT.

V usage is TRBV12-3 or TRBV12-4 and J usage is TRBJ1-2; D is unclear. This CDR3 has 13 amino acids. V was cut by 6 bases and J by 3 bases, with 11 bases left in between. The CDR3 loop reads CASRLDWDYGYTF. The CDR3 DNA reads TGTGCCAGCAGACTCGACTGGGACTATGGCTACACCTTC.

This clonotype was observed a handful of times. CDR3 in DNA: TGCGCCAGCAGCTCCCTATTTAGCGGGGCCCTCACAGATACGCAGTATTTT. Its protein product is CASSSLFSGALTDTQYF. The rearrangement uses TRBV5-1 and TRBJ2-3, with 8 bases identical to TRBD2. The ends lost 3 bases at V and 2 bases at J; junction bases unmatched: 11. Germline CDR1 is SGHRS and CDR2 is YFSETQ. The CDR3 has 17 amino acids.